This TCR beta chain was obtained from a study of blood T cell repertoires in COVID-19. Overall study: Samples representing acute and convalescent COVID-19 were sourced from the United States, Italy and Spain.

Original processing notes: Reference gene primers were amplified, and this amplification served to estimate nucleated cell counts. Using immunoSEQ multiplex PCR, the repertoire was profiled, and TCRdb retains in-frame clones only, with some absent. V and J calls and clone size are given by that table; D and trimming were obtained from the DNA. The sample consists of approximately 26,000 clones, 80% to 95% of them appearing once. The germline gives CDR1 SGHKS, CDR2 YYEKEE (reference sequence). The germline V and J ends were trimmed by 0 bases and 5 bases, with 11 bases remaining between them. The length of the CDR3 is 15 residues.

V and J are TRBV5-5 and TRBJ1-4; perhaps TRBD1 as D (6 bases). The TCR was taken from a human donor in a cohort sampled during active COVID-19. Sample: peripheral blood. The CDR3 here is CASSLGGGENEKLFF. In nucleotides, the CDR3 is TGTGCCAGCAGCTTGGGTGGGGGCGAGAATGAAAAACTGTTTTTT. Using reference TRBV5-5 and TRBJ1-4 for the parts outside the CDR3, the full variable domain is DAGVTQSPTHLIKTRGQQVTLRCSPISGHKSVSWYQQVLGQGPQFIFQYYEKEERGRGNFPDRFSARQFPNYSSELNVNALLLGDSALYLCASSLGGGENEKLFFGSGTQLSVL.